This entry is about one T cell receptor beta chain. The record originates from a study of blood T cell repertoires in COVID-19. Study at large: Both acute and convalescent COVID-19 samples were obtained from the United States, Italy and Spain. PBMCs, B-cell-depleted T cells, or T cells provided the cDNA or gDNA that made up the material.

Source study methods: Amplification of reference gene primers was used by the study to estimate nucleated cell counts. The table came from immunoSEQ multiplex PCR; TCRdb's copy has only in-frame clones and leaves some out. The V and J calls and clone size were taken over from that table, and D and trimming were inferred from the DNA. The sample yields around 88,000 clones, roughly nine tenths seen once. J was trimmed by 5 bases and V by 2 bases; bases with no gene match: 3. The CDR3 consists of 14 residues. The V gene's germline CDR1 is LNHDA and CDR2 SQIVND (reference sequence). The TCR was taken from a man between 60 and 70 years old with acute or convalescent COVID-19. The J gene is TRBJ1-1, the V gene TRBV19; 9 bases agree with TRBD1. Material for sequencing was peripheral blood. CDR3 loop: CASSIRQGGTEAFF. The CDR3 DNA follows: TGTGCCAGTAGTATACGACAGGGGGGGACTGAAGCTTTCTTT.